The rows below give T cell receptor beta chains drawn from one sample of a study of beta chain features in type 1 diabetes. Sequencing used immunoSEQ multiplex PCR; TCRdb keeps in-frame clones, though not all of them. Of more than 150,000 clones in the sample, about 13% were seen once. The sequencing input was central memory CD4+ T cells from blood. The receptors originated from a woman between 18 and 29 years old in good health. CDR3s include the opening cysteine and the closing phenylalanine or tryptophan. The D gene is left open where the match is weak. The size entry is marked missing in some rows and otherwise reads once, few, many or a size class.

>few|TRBJ2-3|TRBV7-2|NA
TGTGCCAGCAGCACTGGGACTAGCACAGATACGCAGTATTTT
CASSTGTSTDTQYF
>few|TRBJ2-2|TRBV19|NA
TGTGCCAGTAGTACGGTCGCGAACACCGGGGAGCTGTTTTTT
CASSTVANTGELFF
>NA|TRBJ2-1|TRBV27|TRBD1
TGTGCCAGCAGTTCCCCAATCCGACAGGGGTTGGGCAATGAGCAGTTCTTC
CASSSPIRQGLGNEQFF
>NA|TRBJ2-1|TRBV18|TRBD2
TGTGCCAGCTCACCACCGACTAGCGGGGATGAGCAGTTCTTC
CASSPPTSGDEQFF
>few|TRBJ2-7|TRBV28|NA
TGTGCCAGCAGTTTTAGCCGGGACGAGCAGTACTTC
CASSFSRDEQYF
>few|TRBJ1-2|TRBV29-1|NA
TGCAGCATCAGACAGGTTTCCTATGGCTACACCTTC
CSIRQVSYGYTF
>many|TRBJ2-3|TRBV7-9|TRBD2
TGTGCCAGCAGCTCGGGACTAAATACGCAGTATTTT
CASSSGLNTQYF
>NA|TRBJ1-3|TRBV7-9|NA
TGTGCCAGCAGTCGAGGTGATACTGGAAACACCATATATTTT
CASSRGDTGNTIYF
>NA|TRBJ1-4|TRBV28|NA
TGTGCCAGCAGTTTGTCAGGGTATCGGACTAATGAAAAACTGTTTTTT
CASSLSGYRTNEKLFF
>NA|TRBJ2-5|TRBV28|NA
TGTGCCAGCAGTTCACTCAGGGGAGTGGGGTCAGAGACCCAGTACTTC
CASSSLRGVGSETQYF
>few|TRBJ2-7|TRBV4-1|NA
TGCGCCAGCAGCCAGCGGAAAACAGGGAGCTCCTACGAGCAGTACTTC
CASSQRKTGSSYEQYF
>NA|TRBJ2-2|TRBV2|NA
TGTGCCAGCAGCTTTCAGGACACCGGGGAGCTGTTTTTT
CASSFQDTGELFF
>NA|TRBJ2-2|TRBV28|TRBD1
TGTGCCAGCAGACGCACAGGGGCTACGAACACCGGGGAGCTGTTTTTT
CASRRTGATNTGELFF
>few|TRBJ1-2|TRBV30|TRBD1
TGTGCCTGGCGACAGGGTAGGGGCTACACCTTC
CAWRQGRGYTF
>NA|TRBJ2-3|TRBV7-2|TRBD2
TGTGCCAGCAGCTTAGCTTCCTTAGCGGGAGTTACAGATACGCAGTATTTT
CASSLASLAGVTDTQYF
>many|TRBJ2-3|TRBV15|NA
TGTGCCACCAGCAGAGATCCTAGCGATACGCAGTATTTT
CATSRDPSDTQYF
>few|TRBJ2-2|TRBV7-7|NA
TGTGCTAGCAGCTTATTAGCAGGAGACGTCGCGGGGACCGGGGAGCTGTTTTTT
CASSLLAGDVAGTGELFF
>NA|TRBJ2-1|TRBV6-1|TRBD2
TGTGCCAGCAGTGGTCCTAGCGGGAGGGCTGGGGCTGAGCAGTTCTTC
CASSGPSGRAGAEQFF
>NA|TRBJ1-1|TRBV13|NA
TGTGCCAGCAGCTTAGGCCTAATTGTAGAAGCTTTCTTT
CASSLGLIVEAFF
>few|TRBJ2-1|TRBV4-2|TRBD2
TGTGCCAGCAGCCAAGAGGCCGCGGGAGGTTTACGGGAGCAGTTCTTC
CASSQEAAGGLREQFF
>NA|TRBJ2-1|TRBV28|TRBD2
TGTGCCAGCGGATCTAGCGGGACCCCCCCCAATGAGCAGTTCTTC
CASGSSGTPPNEQFF
>NA|TRBJ2-7|TRBV28|TRBD1
TGTGCCAGCAGTCGGGACAGGGGGCCCGTCTTC
CASSRDRGPVF
>NA|TRBJ2-7|TRBV28|NA
TGTGCCAGCTTAGATAGCGGCTCCTACGAGCAGTACTTC
CASLDSGSYEQYF
>NA|TRBJ1-1|TRBV18|NA
TGTGCCAGCTCACCCACCAGAAACACTGAAGCTTTCTTT
CASSPTRNTEAFF
>NA|TRBJ1-2|TRBV30|NA
TGTGCCTGGAATTTAGGGCAGGGGTTAGGCTACACCTTC
CAWNLGQGLGYTF
>NA|TRBJ2-1|TRBV7-2|NA
TGTGCCAGCAGCTTACTCGGGAGCTCCTACAATGAGCAGTTCTTC
CASSLLGSSYNEQFF
>few|TRBJ2-7|TRBV11-1|TRBD1
TGTGCCAGCAGCTCCCCGGGACAGGGAGTCTACGAGCAGTACTTC
CASSSPGQGVYEQYF
>few|TRBJ2-1|TRBV7-2|NA
TGTGCCAGCAGCTTAGCGGGAGCGGGCTATAATGAGCAGTTCTTC
CASSLAGAGYNEQFF
>NA|TRBJ2-1|TRBV5-1|TRBD2
TGCGCCAGCAGCTTAATAACTAGCGGGGTCTACAATGAGCAGTTCTTC
CASSLITSGVYNEQFF